A single sample is the source of the 32 T cell receptor beta chains below, sequenced in a study of blood T cells in healthy people across ages. With a J-beta primer mix and a sample-barcoded 5' primer, a second PCR ran about 6 to 11 cycles. TCRdb reprocessed the 5' RACE reads with MiXCR, giving one entry per CDR3 protein. The sample records some 700,000 distinct CDR3 sequences, approximately 43% being singletons. Sequencing was carried out using blood. Every receptor here comes from a woman between 55 and 75 years old in good health.

About this clonotype: Given a much more abundant clone one base away, this may be a read error. The chain uses TRBV4-1 and TRBJ2-3, with a possible D match to TRBD2 (9 bases). The V end lost 8 bases, the J end lost 4 bases, and 25 bases lay between the germline ends. The CDR3 consists of 17 residues. Germline loops: CDR1 MGHRA, CDR2 YSYEKL. The CDR3 DNA is TGCGCCAGCGGCGGGGGGGCAGGGGGCTCGCCTCCAGATACGCAGTATTTT. This encodes CASGGGAGGSPPDTQYF.

This clonotype was observed a handful of times. The chain links TRBV21-1 to TRBJ1-2; TRBD1 is taken as the D call from the table, unchecked against the DNA. TRBV21-1 is designated a pseudogene. The CDR3 loop spans 14 amino acids. This chain's CDR3 is CASSLRDRAVYYTF. CDR3 nucleotide sequence: TGTGCCAGCAGCCTCCGGGACAGGGCCGTTTACTACACCTTC.

This chain joins TRBV25-1 and TRBJ2-1; 11 bases fit TRBD2. This CDR3 region has 15 residues. CDR1 MGHDK and CDR2 SYGVNS come from the germline V gene. V lost 3 bases to trimming and J lost 7 bases; unmatched junction nucleotides: 5. Here the CDR3 reads CASSDKGTSGNEQFF. In DNA, the CDR3 is TGTGCCAGCAGTGACAAGGGGACTAGCGGAAATGAGCAGTTCTTC.

The chain has TRBV6-2 or TRBV6-3 and TRBJ2-1; 8 positions match TRBD2. The ends lost 2 bases at V and 3 bases at J; junction bases unmatched: 3. This CDR3 is built from 15 residues. Germline values: CDR1 MNHEY, CDR2 SVGEGT. CDR3 in amino acids: CASSYRREVYNEQFF. Here the CDR3 DNA reads TGTGCCAGCAGTTACCGGCGGGAGGTCTACAATGAGCAGTTCTTC.

The chain is built from TRBV5-1 and TRBJ1-5; 7 nucleotides match TRBD1. V gave up 4 bases and J gave up 10 bases; unmatched junction bases: 11. The length of the CDR3 is 14 residues. Germline V CDR1 and CDR2: SGHRS, YFSETQ. The CDR3 bases are TGCGCCAGCAGCAATCCCGGGACAGTCGGCCCCCAGCATTTT. This gives the protein CASSNPGTVGPQHF.

This clonotype showed up just a few times. The rearrangement links TRBV2 to TRBJ2-7; a possible D gene is TRBD2 (5 bases). Germline assignment: CDR1 SNHLY and CDR2 FYNNEI. The CDR3 length is 14 residues. Trimming took off 1 base at V and 2 bases at J, with 9 bases between the two ends. CDR3 DNA sequence: TGTGCCAGCAGTGAAGGCCTAGCCACCTACGAGCAGTACTTC. Its protein is CASSEGLATYEQYF. The full variable domain, its missing parts supplied by reference TRBV2 and TRBJ2-7, is EPEVTQTPSHQVTQMGQEVILRCVPISNHLYFYWYRQILGQKVEFLVSFYNNEISEKSEIFDDQFSVERPDGSNFTLKIRSTKLEDSAMYFCASSEGLATYEQYFGPGTRLTVT.

This clonotype was observed a handful of times. The chain combines TRBV2 with TRBJ1-1; a possible D gene is TRBD1 (5 bases). CDR1 and CDR2 (germline): SNHLY, FYNNEI. The CDR3 length is 16 residues. With 3 bases removed from V and 0 bases from J, the gap between germline ends came to 14 bases. The CDR3 region has the DNA TGTGCCAGCAGTGAGCAGGGTGGTCCGATGAACACTGAAGCTTTCTTT. It yields the protein CASSEQGGPMNTEAFF.

The rearrangement links TRBV9 to TRBJ2-3; 7 nucleotides agree with TRBD2. This CDR3 contains 16 residues. Germline V gives CDR1 SGDLS, CDR2 YYNGEE. V lost 0 bases, J lost 0 bases, and 4 bases stayed unmatched. The CDR3 reads CASSVDAGESTDTQYF. The CDR3 bases are TGTGCCAGCAGCGTAGATGCGGGGGAGAGCACAGATACGCAGTATTTT.

The CDR3 region is CSAGPSVETQYF. CDR3 sequence (DNA): TGCAGTGCTGGGCCTAGCGTTGAGACCCAGTACTTC. The J gene is TRBJ2-5, the V gene TRBV20-1; D might be TRBD2 (6 bases). The CDR3 loop spans 12 amino acids. Germline-derived CDR1 and CDR2 are DFQATT and SNEGSKA (reference sequence). V was pared by 5 bases and J by 5 bases, with 12 bases between.

This clonotype came up many times. This chain joins TRBV5-1 and TRBJ2-1, with 10 bases that match TRBD1. This CDR3 region has 16 residues. The germline V gene encodes CDR1 SGHRS and CDR2 YFSETQ. V lost 4 bases, J lost 9 bases, and 13 bases stayed unmatched. The CDR3 reads CASSSRWDRGDVEQFF. CDR3 DNA: TGCGCCAGCAGCAGCCGTTGGGACAGGGGTGATGTTGAGCAGTTCTTC.

The sample holds many counts of this clonotype. The rearrangement joins TRBV12-3 or TRBV12-4 to TRBJ2-7; the D gene is possibly TRBD1 (6 bases). Trimming took 4 bases from V and 6 from J, leaving 13 bases between them. The CDR3 spans 13 residues. The CDR3 DNA reads as TGTGCCAGCAGTTCGCAACAGGGTAGCGAGCAGTACTTC. It translates to CASSSQQGSEQYF.

This clonotype was detected a few times. The chain joins TRBV5-1 to TRBJ1-6, with D hard to call. The V and J ends lost 4 bases and 7 bases respectively, with 15 bases between them. CDR3 length: 15 residues. Germline CDR1 reads SGHRS; CDR2 reads YFSETQ. The CDR3, as DNA: TGCGCCAGCAGCCCCTCGGGTTCGGGCAATTCACCCCTCCACTTT. Its protein product is CASSPSGSGNSPLHF.

Worth noting for this clonotype: A much larger clone sits a single nucleotide away, making a read error possible. The chain links TRBV15 to TRBJ2-1; D perhaps matches TRBD2 (6 bases). The J call may be wrong; the DNA end is better matched by TRBJ2-7. CDR3 length: 15 residues. Germline CDR1 LNHNV, CDR2 YYDKDF (reference sequence). CDR3 DNA sequence: TGTGCCACCTCCAGGGCGGGACGGTCCTACAATGAGCAGTACTTC. Translating gives CATSRAGRSYNEQYF.

The V gene is TRBV20-1, the J gene TRBJ2-1, with 10 positions matching TRBD2. The CDR3 loop spans 12 amino acids. Germline V gene lookup returns CDR1 DFQATT and CDR2 SNEGSKA (reference sequence). Trimming removed 5 bases from V and 7 bases from J; junction bases left unmatched: 2. The CDR3 region is CSAGTSVNEQFF. In nucleotides, the CDR3 is TGCAGTGCTGGGACTAGCGTGAATGAGCAGTTCTTC.

The rearrangement uses TRBV29-1 and TRBJ1-1, with 7 nucleotides matching TRBD1. The CDR3 has 16 amino acids. The germline gives CDR1 SQVTM, CDR2 ANQGSEA. Trimming took 2 bases from V and 1 from J; bases not matched to a gene: 10. CDR3 DNA: TGCAGCGTTGAACAGGGGGGGGCCGGGGAGAACACTGAAGCTTTCTTT. This translates into CSVEQGGAGENTEAFF.

This clonotype occurred many times. V gene TRBV7-2 combines with J gene TRBJ2-1; unclear D gene. CDR3 length: 14 residues. Trimming removed 5 bases at V and 5 bases at J, with 13 bases between. Germline values: CDR1 SGHTA, CDR2 FQGNSA. The CDR3 protein is CASSLTVNHNEQFF. The CDR3 DNA reads TGTGCCAGCAGCCTGACCGTCAACCACAATGAGCAGTTCTTC.

This clonotype came up many times. This sequence joins TRBV2 and TRBJ2-1, with 12 bases lining up with TRBD2. The CDR3 spans 17 residues. J gave up 1 base and V 4 bases, and 5 bases lay outside the gene matches. Germline V lookup: CDR1 SNHLY, CDR2 FYNNEI. CDR3 nucleotide sequence: TGTGCCAGCAGTGTTACTAGCGGGAGGTTTTCCTACAATGAGCAGTTCTTC. As protein: CASSVTSGRFSYNEQFF.

This clonotype was counted only a few times. V and J are TRBV29-1 and TRBJ2-1, with 7 bases matching TRBD2. V dropped 8 bases and J dropped 6; count of bases not matched to a gene: 16. The CDR3 contains 15 residues. Germline-derived CDR1 and CDR2 are SQVTM and ANQGSEA. The CDR3 coding sequence is TGCAGCCCCACGATGTCGGGACTATCCGGCAATGAGCAGTTCTTC. Its protein is CSPTMSGLSGNEQFF.

A word on this clonotype: The junction differs from germline at one of its ends, possibly a read error. This rearrangement joins TRBV27 to TRBJ2-7; D gene ambiguous. The CDR3 covers 15 residues. CDR1 is MNHEY and CDR2 is SMNVEV in the germline V gene (reference sequence). CDR3 bases: TGTGCCAGCAGTGACCCCCTTAATGGGTCCTACGAGCGGTACTTC. This sequence encodes CASSDPLNGSYERYF.

The chain has TRBV6-5 and TRBJ1-2, with D tentatively TRBD1 (6 bases). The CDR3 extends over 15 amino acids. Trimming pared 5 bases from V and 4 bases from J, leaving 17 bases between. The germline V gene has CDR1 MNHEY and CDR2 SVGAGI. CDR3 coding DNA: TGTGCCAGCAGTATCTCAGGGGCGCACGGCTATGGCTACACCTTC. It translates to CASSISGAHGYGYTF.

This chain links TRBV27 with TRBJ1-1; 7 nucleotides agree with TRBD1. J was trimmed by 7 bases and V by 6 bases; bases with no gene match: 8. Per the germline V gene, CDR1 is MNHEY and CDR2 is SMNVEV (reference sequence). This CDR3 has 13 amino acids. The DNA for the CDR3 is TGTGCCAGCAGGACCAGGACAGGCCTTGAAGCTTTCTTT. This codes for CASRTRTGLEAFF.

The chain employs TRBV20-1 and TRBJ2-1; 8 positions match TRBD2. The germline CDR1 and CDR2 sequences are DFQATT and SNEGSKA (reference sequence). V gave up 2 bases and J gave up 4 bases; unmatched junction bases: 4. The CDR3 extends over 14 amino acids. The chain's CDR3 is CSARRSGGYNEQFF. CDR3 nucleotide sequence: TGCAGTGCTAGAAGAAGCGGGGGTTACAATGAGCAGTTCTTC.

CDR3 residues: CASSPPGRISYNEQYF. The CDR3 region has the DNA TGTGCCAGCTCACCACCCGGCAGAATCTCCTACAATGAGCAGTACTTC. The chain couples TRBV18 to TRBJ2-1; unclear D gene. The DNA end is a closer match to TRBJ2-7, so the J assignment may be wrong. Germline CDR1 reads KGHSH; CDR2 reads LQKENI. This CDR3 spans 16 amino acids.

J is TRBJ2-7 and V is TRBV12-3 or TRBV12-4; 9 bases match TRBD1. Judging by the DNA end, TRBJ2-4 fits better; the J call may be wrong. The CDR3 runs to 13 residues. CDR3 region: CASSLRDRDIQYF. The CDR3 nucleotides read TGTGCCAGCAGTTTAAGGGACAGGGACATTCAGTACTTC.

The sample holds a few counts of this clonotype. The chain carries TRBV7-9 and TRBJ2-1; 14 positions agree with TRBD2. CDR1 and CDR2 (germline): SEHNR, FQNEAQ (reference sequence). After removal of 5 bases from V and 8 bases from J, the junction contained 8 bases not matched to a gene. The length of the CDR3 is 16 residues. The CDR3 is CASSGGLAGVGDEQFF. Here the CDR3 DNA reads TGTGCCAGCAGCGGGGGACTAGCGGGAGTGGGAGATGAGCAGTTCTTC.

Only a few counts were recorded for this clonotype. The gene calls are TRBV3-1 and TRBJ2-5; D unclear. Trimming pared 0 bases from V and 2 bases from J, leaving 10 bases between. CDR3 length equals 15 residues. Germline-derived CDR1 and CDR2 are LGHDT and YNNKEL (reference sequence). The CDR3 nucleotides are TGTGCCAGCAGCCAAGATCTGACAACACAAGAGACCCAGTACTTC. Its translation is CASSQDLTTQETQYF.

V gene TRBV7-2 combines with J gene TRBJ2-3; TRBD1 is a possible D gene (5 bases). The CDR3 loop spans 16 amino acids. CDR1 and CDR2 from the germline V gene are SGHTA and FQGNSA. V dropped 1 base and J dropped 0 bases, with 11 bases sitting between them. The CDR3 DNA reads as TGTGCCAGCAGCTTAGAGGGGCAACACAGCACAGATACGCAGTATTTT. The encoded protein is CASSLEGQHSTDTQYF.

This clonotype was picked up a small number of times. This chain links TRBV27 with TRBJ2-7, with TRBD2 matching 9 bases. This CDR3 spans 15 amino acids. With V trimmed by 1 base and J by 4 bases, 5 bases remained unmatched. In germline, CDR1 is MNHEY, CDR2 SMNVEV (reference sequence). The CDR3 is CASSLYLAGMYEQYF. DNA of the CDR3: TGTGCCAGCAGTTTATATCTAGCGGGAATGTACGAGCAGTACTTC.

The V call is TRBV7-8, the J call TRBJ1-5, with D tentatively TRBD1 (6 bases). The CDR3 is 16 residues long. Germline V gene sequence: CDR1 SGHVS, CDR2 FQNEAQ. The V end was cut by 3 bases, the J end by 2 bases, with 14 bases between. CDR3 in amino acids: CASSFKGGSGNQPQHF. The CDR3, as DNA: TGTGCCAGCAGCTTTAAGGGGGGTTCTGGCAATCAGCCCCAGCATTTT.

This clonotype was seen more than once but under ten times. The rearrangement joins TRBV9 to TRBJ1-3; D possibly corresponds to TRBD1 (6 bases). The length of the CDR3 is 14 residues. Between the trimmed V and J ends, which lost 4 bases and 0 bases, there was a span of 8 bases. Germline loops: CDR1 SGDLS, CDR2 YYNGEE. The CDR3 reads CASSRDNSGNTIYF. Here the CDR3 DNA reads TGTGCCAGCAGCCGGGACAACTCTGGAAACACCATATATTTT.

The chain employs TRBV7-9 and TRBJ2-7; TRBD1 matches 9 bases. With V trimmed by 5 bases and J by 5 bases, 7 bases remained unmatched. Germline V lookup: CDR1 SEHNR, CDR2 FQNEAQ (reference sequence). This CDR3 is built from 14 residues. The CDR3 bases are TGTGCCAGCAGCCAAGGGACAGGGAATAACGAGCAGTACTTC. This codes for CASSQGTGNNEQYF.

The chain's CDR3 is CASSPSRGSYTF. CDR3 coding DNA: TGTGCCAGCAGCCCCTCCAGAGGCTCCTACACCTTC. This rearrangement joins TRBV7-2 to TRBJ1-2; D is undetermined. CDR3 size: 12 residues. Trimming pared 5 bases from V and 10 bases from J, leaving 14 bases between. Germline V gene sequence: CDR1 SGHTA, CDR2 FQGNSA.